Each of the 28 T cell receptor beta chains below was sequenced from the same sample in a study of breast tumors, draining lymph nodes, adjacent tissues. Samples came from axillary lymph nodes draining the breast cancer. TCRdb reprocessed the multiplex PCR reads via MiXCR and lists one record per CDR3 protein. The table shows 290,000 or so distinct CDR3 sequences, with over 30% occurring only once. The source material was axillary lymph node tissue. The receptors originated from a female donor with breast cancer. Some clones in this sample may be carry-over from other donors' samples.

Worth noting for this clonotype: A much bigger clone sits one base away, suggesting this may be a read error. V usage is TRBV3-1 and J usage is TRBJ2-7; 9 positions agree with TRBD1. The germline CDR1 and CDR2 sequences are LGHDT and YNNKEL (reference sequence). The length of the CDR3 is 13 residues. This CDR3 is CVSSQDRGYEQYF. Here the CDR3 DNA reads TGTGTCAGCAGCCAAGACAGGGGGTACGAGCAGTACTTC.

The chain employs TRBV7-9 and TRBJ2-5; 11 nucleotides line up with TRBD1. The V gene's germline CDR1 is SEHNR and CDR2 FQNEAQ (reference sequence). Germline trimming cut 5 bases from V and 5 bases from J; bases unmatched to any gene: 7. The CDR3 runs 15 residues. The CDR3 DNA reads TGTGCCAGCAGCCGGGGACAGGGGGTCGCGGAGACCCAGTACTTC. Amino acids: CASSRGQGVAETQYF.

This clonotype has at least ten counts. V and J are TRBV6-1 and TRBJ2-5; weak D call: TRBD1 (5 bases). Germline V gene data show CDR1 as MNHNS and CDR2 as SASEGT. V gave up 2 bases and J gave up 2 bases, with 9 bases separating them. This CDR3 has 14 amino acids. CDR3 in DNA: TGTGCCAGCAGTGAATGGGGCGGACAAGAGACCCAGTACTTC. This translates into CASSEWGGQETQYF.

This clonotype showed up just once. Germline is not matched at one junction end, which may reflect a read error. The chain has TRBV20-1 and TRBJ2-1; 10 nucleotides agree with TRBD2. Per germline, CDR1 DFQATT and CDR2 SNEGSKA (reference sequence). CDR3 length: 16 residues. As DNA, the CDR3 is TGCAGTGCTACCCCACTGAGCGGGAGGGCCTACAATGAGCAGCTCTTC. The encoded protein is CSATPLSGRAYNEQLF.

In its sample, this clonotype was seen many times. The chain couples TRBV13 to TRBJ2-6, with 9 bases that match TRBD1. The germline V gene has CDR1 PRHDT and CDR2 FYEKMQ (reference sequence). V lost 2 bases, J lost 5 bases, and 4 bases stayed unmatched. The CDR3 spans 16 residues. CDR3 sequence (DNA): TGTGCCAGCAGCTTAAGGGGGACAGGGTGGGCCAACGTCCTGACTTTC. Translating gives CASSLRGTGWANVLTF.

This clonotype turned up a few times. The chain recombines TRBV3-1 with TRBJ2-6, with D possibly being TRBD1 (6 bases). This CDR3 has 18 amino acids. With 0 bases removed from V and 3 bases from J, the gap between germline ends came to 15 bases. Germline V gives CDR1 LGHDT, CDR2 YNNKEL (reference sequence). CDR3 in amino acids: CASSQESRGWSGANVLTF. For the CDR3, the DNA is TGTGCCAGCAGCCAAGAGTCCAGGGGTTGGAGTGGGGCCAACGTCCTGACTTTC.

This clonotype was counted many times. The rearrangement links TRBV7-9 to TRBJ2-2, with unresolved D. Per germline, CDR1 SEHNR and CDR2 FQNEAQ (reference sequence). Trimming shortened V by 6 bases and J by 7 bases, and 15 bases separated the two germline ends. The CDR3 totals 14 residues. The CDR3 loop reads CASREYLANGELFF. As DNA, the CDR3 is TGTGCCAGCAGGGAGTATTTGGCTAACGGGGAGCTGTTTTTT.

This clonotype was observed a few times. This may be a read error, as it is one base from a much larger clone. The rearrangement uses TRBV20-1 and TRBJ1-5; maybe TRBD1 (6 bases). This CDR3 is 14 amino acids long. Germline CDR1 DFQATT, CDR2 SNEGSKA (reference sequence). Written as DNA, the CDR3 is TGCAGTGCGAGGACCCCGGGGGACAATCCGCCCCAGCATTTT. Its translation: CSARTPGDNPPQHF.

This clonotype was seen many times. The chain combines TRBV19 with TRBJ2-2; D gene unclear. The CDR3 totals 14 residues. Germline V gene sequence: CDR1 LNHDA, CDR2 SQIVND (reference sequence). V was pared by 10 bases and J by 4 bases, with 16 bases between. In DNA, the CDR3 is TGTGCCACGAATTCTAAGCTGCGCACCGGGGAGCTGTTTTTT. It translates to CATNSKLRTGELFF. The variable domain in full, completed from reference TRBV19 and TRBJ2-2, reads DGGITQSPKYLFRKEGQNVTLSCEQNLNHDAMYWYRQDPGQGLRLIYYSQIVNDFQKGDIAEGYSVSREKKESFPLTVTSAQKNPTAFYLCATNSKLRTGELFFGEGSRLTVL.

This clonotype has just a few counts. This chain uses TRBV6-6 with TRBJ1-5, with TRBD1 as a possible D gene (6 bases). CDR1 is MNHNY and CDR2 is SVGAGI in the germline V gene (reference sequence). The V and J ends lost 7 bases and 2 bases respectively, with 27 bases between them. The CDR3 has 19 residues. CDR3 region: CASTTYRATFFGGNQPQHF. CDR3 sequence (DNA): TGTGCCAGCACCACCTACAGGGCAACTTTCTTCGGGGGCAATCAGCCCCAGCATTTT.

This clonotype was detected many times. This chain joins TRBV5-8 and TRBJ2-1, with 9 bases fitting TRBD2. The CDR3 contains 15 residues. Germline V gene lookup returns CDR1 SGHTS and CDR2 YDEGEE. J lost 5 bases, V lost 1 base, and 4 bases had no gene match. The CDR3 region has the DNA TGTGCCAGCAGCTTGATAGCGGGAGCACACAATGAGCAGTTCTTC. Encoded protein: CASSLIAGAHNEQFF.

This clonotype was observed many times. The genes are TRBV12-5 and TRBJ2-2, with TRBD2 matching over 8 bases. V shed 8 bases, J shed 4 bases, and the junction held 9 bases outside the gene matches. Germline V gene data show CDR1 as LGHNT and CDR2 as FRNRAP. This CDR3 comprises 15 residues. The DNA of the CDR3 is TGTGCTAGTAGTCCTAGCGGGCCCGGCACCGGGGAGCTGTTTTTT. It yields the protein CASSPSGPGTGELFF.

The V gene is TRBV28, the J gene TRBJ2-6; no clear D. The V end was cut by 10 bases, the J end by 4 bases, with 11 bases between. This CDR3 spans 13 amino acids. CDR1 is MDHEN and CDR2 is SYDVKM in the germline V gene. CDR3 amino acids: CATDVFGANVLTF. DNA of the CDR3: TGTGCCACGGATGTTTTCGGGGCCAACGTCCTGACTTTC. Full variable domain (missing parts from reference TRBV28 and TRBJ2-6): DVKVTQSSRYLVKRTGEKVFLECVQDMDHENMFWYRQDPGLGLRLIYFSYDVKMKEKGDIPEGYSVSREKKERFSLILESASTNQTSMYLCATDVFGANVLTFGAGSRLTVL.

J is TRBJ2-7 and V is TRBV6-5; 11 positions agree with TRBD2. The CDR3 is made up of 15 amino acids. Germline V gene data show CDR1 as MNHEY and CDR2 as SVGAGI. V shed 6 bases and J 6 bases; nucleotides not matched to a gene: 10. The CDR3 here is CASRPVLAGALEQYF. The CDR3 region has the DNA TGTGCCAGCAGACCCGTACTAGCGGGAGCACTCGAGCAGTACTTC.

With respect to this clonotype: This may arise from a read error, as a much more abundant clone is one base away. The CDR3 reads CAGRWTSGSYEQYF. The CDR3 coding sequence is TGTGCCGGCAGATGGACTAGCGGCTCCTACGAGCAGTACTTC. The chain is built from TRBV6-1 and TRBJ2-7, with 10 bases aligning to TRBD2. This CDR3 has 14 residues. CDR1 MNHNS and CDR2 SASEGT come from the germline V gene.

This clonotype was counted ten times or more. V gene TRBV6-2 or TRBV6-3 combines with J gene TRBJ1-5; tentatively, D is TRBD1 (5 bases). V was cut by 8 bases and J by 0 bases, with 14 bases left in between. Germline lookup yields CDR1 MNHEY and CDR2 SVGEGT. This CDR3 spans 15 amino acids. CDR3 sequence reads: CASGTYGYSNQPQHF. The CDR3 bases are TGTGCCAGCGGGACTTACGGCTATAGCAATCAGCCCCAGCATTTT.

In its sample, this clonotype was seen many times. The chain uses TRBV12-3 or TRBV12-4 and TRBJ1-3, with D tentatively TRBD1 (6 bases). This CDR3 has 13 residues. V was cut by 6 bases and J by 2 bases, with 8 bases left in between. This chain's CDR3 is CASSRGAGNTIYF. The DNA of the CDR3 is TGTGCCAGCAGCAGGGGCGCTGGAAACACCATATATTTT.

This clonotype is a singleton in its sample. The chain uses TRBV10-3 and TRBJ2-7; tentatively, D is TRBD1 (5 bases). The V gene lost 7 bases and the J gene lost 0 bases, with 10 bases spanning the gap. The CDR3 contains 13 residues. Per the germline V gene, CDR1 is ENHRY and CDR2 is SYGVKD. In nucleotides, the CDR3 is TGTGCCATCACGGGCAGGGACTCCTACGAGCAGTACTTC. Protein sequence: CAITGRDSYEQYF.

This clonotype was counted many times. The chain uses TRBV15 and TRBJ1-2; perhaps TRBD1 as D (5 bases). Trimming took 1 base from V and 5 from J, leaving 14 bases between them. Germline values: CDR1 LNHNV, CDR2 YYDKDF (reference sequence). The CDR3 consists of 15 residues. The CDR3 nucleotides read TGTGCCACCAGCAGAGTCCGACAGCCCTGGTATGGCTACACCTTC. Translated: CATSRVRQPWYGYTF.

There are many counts of this clonotype. J is TRBJ2-7 and V is TRBV9; 7 bases fit TRBD1. After removal of 2 bases from V and 7 bases from J, the junction contained 9 bases not matched to a gene. This CDR3 comprises 14 residues. The V gene's germline CDR1 is SGDLS and CDR2 YYNGEE. The CDR3 sequence: CASSVLGGYGEQYF. DNA of the CDR3: TGTGCCAGCAGCGTTTTAGGGGGCTACGGGGAGCAGTACTTC. Full variable domain (missing parts from reference TRBV9 and TRBJ2-7): DSGVTQTPKHLITATGQRVTLRCSPRSGDLSVYWYQQSLDQGLQFLIQYYNGEERAKGNILERFSAQQFPDLHSELNLSSLELGDSALYFCASSVLGGYGEQYFGPGTRLTVT.

This chain uses TRBV6-1 with TRBJ2-7; D is ambiguous. The germline V gene has CDR1 MNHNS and CDR2 SASEGT. V dropped 5 bases and J dropped 1 base, with 12 bases sitting between them. This CDR3 region has 14 residues. The CDR3 here is CASSRGYGSYEQYF. The DNA of the CDR3 is TGTGCCAGCAGTCGTGGGTACGGATCCTACGAGCAGTACTTC.

This sequence joins TRBV7-2 and TRBJ2-3; D is possibly TRBD1 (6 bases). Trimming left V 1 base short and J 6 bases short, with 8 bases between. The CDR3 is 13 residues long. The germline CDR1 and CDR2 sequences are SGHTA and FQGNSA. CDR3 sequence reads: CASSLVRGDTQYF. Written as DNA, the CDR3 is TGTGCCAGCAGCTTAGTGAGGGGGGATACGCAGTATTTT.

At least ten counts were recorded for this clonotype. The rearrangement links TRBV12-3 or TRBV12-4 to TRBJ2-3; D tentatively fits TRBD1 or TRBD2 (5 bases each). Trimming took 1 base from V and 4 from J, leaving 15 bases between them. The CDR3 covers 16 residues. The CDR3 is CASSLGGMLFADTQYF. The DNA for the CDR3 is TGTGCCAGCAGTTTAGGGGGGATGCTATTCGCAGATACGCAGTATTTT.

This clonotype was counted ten times or more. The chain employs TRBV7-8 and TRBJ2-7, with unresolved D. The V end was cut by 1 base, the J end by 0 bases, with 10 bases between. Germline CDR1 SGHVS, CDR2 FQNEAQ. The CDR3 has 15 residues. The CDR3 sequence is CASSLGVIFSYEQYF. As DNA, the CDR3 is TGTGCCAGCAGCTTAGGAGTCATCTTCTCCTACGAGCAGTACTTC.

This clonotype was seen only a few times. The V call is TRBV27, the J call TRBJ2-1; D gene ambiguous. The CDR3 consists of 13 residues. Trimming took 2 bases from V and 12 from J, leaving 14 bases between them. CDR1 is MNHEY, CDR2 SMNVEV, per germline (reference sequence). CDR3 nucleotide sequence: TGTGCCAGCAGTTTACAACTAATGAGTCGGCAGTTCTTC. Translation: CASSLQLMSRQFF.

This clonotype has a count of ten or more. The chain has TRBV6-5 and TRBJ2-1, with 9 nucleotides matching TRBD2. V gave up 4 bases and J gave up 15 bases; unmatched junction bases: 10. The CDR3 contains 13 residues. Germline assignment: CDR1 MNHEY and CDR2 SVGAGI. DNA of the CDR3: TGTGCCAGCAGTTTCAGTCATAGCGGGAGTAGGTTCTTC. Its translation is CASSFSHSGSRFF.

Concerning this clonotype: At one end, the junction sequence differs from germline, possibly due to a read error. The rearrangement uses TRBV14 and TRBJ2-5; 8 positions match TRBD2. This CDR3 has 14 residues. Germline lookup yields CDR1 SGHDN and CDR2 FVKESK. CDR3 coding DNA: TGTGCCAGCAGCCAACTAGCGGGTGCAGAGGCCCAGTCCTTC. Encoded protein: CASSQLAGAEAQSF.

This clonotype was seen ten or more times. V gene TRBV6-2 or TRBV6-3 combines with J gene TRBJ1-2; 7 bases fit TRBD1. V was pared by 6 bases and J by 7 bases, with 8 bases of the junction left unmatched. CDR3 size: 13 residues. Germline assignment: CDR1 MNHEY and CDR2 SVGEGT. The CDR3 sequence: CASRTTGRPGYTF. The CDR3 bases are TGTGCCAGCAGAACGACAGGGCGTCCTGGCTACACCTTC.